These 17 T cell receptor beta chains came from one sample sequenced in a study of cytomegalovirus exposure and HLA in healthy donors. The PCR ran on 60 Vbeta and 13 Jbeta primers. Sequencing was performed with immunoSEQ multiplex PCR; in TCRdb, only in-frame clones are kept and a portion is missing. The data show around 150,000 clones, with approximately 9% seen just once and roughly 6.4% held by the top ten. The sequencing input was PBMCs. These receptors were collected from a middle-aged woman in good health and CMV-seropositive.

This clone has a handful of counts. V gene TRBV5-4 combines with J gene TRBJ1-5, with a possible D match to TRBD1 (5 bases). From germline, CDR1 is SGHNT and CDR2 YYREEE (reference sequence). V lost 2 bases, J lost 7 bases, and 10 bases lay in between. The CDR3 length is 13 residues. CDR3 sequence (DNA): TGTGCCAGCAGCTTCGGGGGGGGACAGCCCCAGCATTTT. This translates into CASSFGGGQPQHF.

This clone was found a few times. CDR3 protein: CASSLEGLHSGNTIYF. Here the CDR3 DNA reads TGTGCCAGCAGCTTAGAGGGGCTTCACTCTGGAAACACCATATATTTT. This rearrangement joins TRBV7-2 to TRBJ1-3; a weak D match, TRBD1 (5 bases). The V and J ends lost 1 base and 0 bases respectively, with 10 bases between them. CDR1 SGHTA and CDR2 FQGNSA come from the germline V gene. The CDR3 is made up of 16 amino acids.

The chain is built from TRBV7-2 and TRBJ2-5, with D possibly matching TRBD2 (6 bases). Judging by the DNA end, TRBJ2-7 fits better; the J call may be wrong. CDR3 length: 15 amino acids. Germline values: CDR1 SGHTA, CDR2 FQGNSA. The CDR3 DNA reads as TGTGCCAGCAGCTTAGGGATGGGAGGAGGGTACGAGCAGTACTTC. Its protein product is CASSLGMGGGYEQYF.

The chain carries TRBV19 and TRBJ2-2, with D possibly TRBD1 on 6 matching bases. CDR1 is LNHDA, CDR2 SQIVND, per germline (reference sequence). This CDR3 region has 16 residues. V lost 5 bases, J lost 0 bases, and 13 bases lay in between. CDR3 sequence reads: CASSLVGAANTGELFF. The CDR3 DNA is TGTGCCAGTAGTTTAGTGGGGGCTGCGAACACCGGGGAGCTGTTTTTT.

This clone was seen a few times. The rearrangement uses TRBV2 and TRBJ1-3; D remains ambiguous. The CDR3 has 15 residues. Germline assignment: CDR1 SNHLY and CDR2 FYNNEI. The germline V and J ends were trimmed by 6 bases and 0 bases, with 12 bases remaining between them. Here the CDR3 reads CASRAARSSGNTIYF. The DNA of the CDR3 is TGTGCCAGCAGGGCGGCGAGGTCCTCTGGAAACACCATATATTTT.

This clone turned up a few times. The CDR3 DNA is TGTGCCAGCAGTTGGGGGGGTAGAGAAAAACTGTTTTTT. Its protein is CASSWGGREKLFF. The V gene is TRBV2, the J gene TRBJ1-4; tentative D call: TRBD1 (5 bases). The CDR3 consists of 13 residues. Germline loops: CDR1 SNHLY, CDR2 FYNNEI. The V and J ends lost 5 bases and 8 bases respectively, with 12 bases between them.

The chain recombines TRBV5-6 with TRBJ2-5; 15 bases fit TRBD2. V was clipped by 4 bases and J by 5 bases; unmatched bases: 6. The CDR3 sequence is 16 residues long. CDR1 and CDR2 (germline): SGHDT, YYEEEE. DNA of the CDR3: TGTGCCAGCAGCGATGGACTAGCGGGGGGGTGGGAGACCCAGTACTTC. Its protein is CASSDGLAGGWETQYF.

This clone was counted only a few times. The chain joins TRBV6-5 to TRBJ1-6; 7 bases line up with TRBD1. The CDR3 has 13 amino acids. The V and J ends lost 5 bases and 6 bases, in that order; junction bases with no gene match: 1. Germline V gene sequence: CDR1 MNHEY, CDR2 SVGAGI. The chain's CDR3 is CASSPGGNSPLHF. CDR3 sequence (DNA): TGTGCCAGCAGTCCAGGGGGTAATTCACCCCTCCACTTT.

The chain recombines TRBV25-1 with TRBJ1-1, with a possible D match to TRBD1 (6 bases). Germline-derived CDR1 and CDR2 are MGHDK and SYGVNS. This CDR3 is 14 amino acids long. The V end lost 4 bases, the J end lost 2 bases, and 11 bases lay between the germline ends. CDR3 in amino acids: CASSGRQENTEAFF. CDR3 coding DNA: TGTGCCAGCAGTGGTAGACAGGAAAACACTGAAGCTTTCTTT.

The CDR3 region has the DNA TGCGCCAGCAGCTTATCAGGGTCACAAGAGACCCAGTACTTC. This sequence encodes CASSLSGSQETQYF. V is TRBV5-1 and J is TRBJ2-5; TRBD1 might be the D (5 bases). Trimming removed 2 bases from V and 2 bases from J, with 10 bases in between. Germline V CDR1 and CDR2: SGHRS, YFSETQ. The CDR3 is 14 amino acids.

The rearrangement joins TRBV2 to TRBJ1-1, with 8 bases matching TRBD1. From germline, CDR1 is SNHLY and CDR2 FYNNEI. The V and J ends lost 5 bases and 8 bases, in that order; junction bases with no gene match: 4. The CDR3 has 12 amino acids. CDR3 protein: CASSPRGREAFF. The DNA of the CDR3 is TGTGCCAGCAGTCCCAGGGGGCGGGAAGCTTTCTTT.

The gene calls are TRBV7-2 and TRBJ2-7; 12 bases are shared with TRBD1. The CDR3 is 15 residues long. V lost 6 bases to trimming and J lost 6 bases; unmatched junction nucleotides: 9. Looked up from germline, CDR1 is SGHTA and CDR2 is FQGNSA. In nucleotides, the CDR3 is TGTGCCAGCAGGGATCCGGGACAGGGGGCCGTCGAGCAGTACTTC. Residues: CASRDPGQGAVEQYF.

This clone was seen a few times. CDR3 amino acids: CASSGGHPGNTIYF. The DNA for the CDR3 is TGTGCCAGCAGTGGTGGGCATCCTGGAAACACCATATATTTT. The V call is TRBV6-6, the J call TRBJ1-3; D gene unclear. The CDR3 is 14 residues long. The germline gives CDR1 MNHNY, CDR2 SVGAGI (reference sequence). The V end lost 5 bases, the J end lost 2 bases, and 10 bases lay between the germline ends.

This clone was detected once. One junction end disagrees with the germline gene, perhaps due to a read error. The chain recombines TRBV4-2 with TRBJ1-4; TRBD1 is a possible D gene (6 bases). Germline V lookup: CDR1 LGHNA, CDR2 YNFKEQ. The length of the CDR3 is 14 residues. The CDR3 reads CASSRTATTEKLFF. CDR3 DNA sequence: TGTGCCAGCAGCCGGACAGCGACTACTGAAAAACTGTTTTTT.

This chain connects TRBV9 to TRBJ1-6, with 9 bases that match TRBD1. Germline lookup yields CDR1 SGDLS and CDR2 YYNGEE. Trimming took 3 bases from V and 5 from J; bases not matched to a gene: 3. The CDR3 runs 15 residues. Written as DNA, the CDR3 is TGTGCCAGCAGCGAGGGGACAGGGAATAATTCACCCCTCCACTTT. Its protein is CASSEGTGNNSPLHF.

This clone was observed a handful of times. This sequence joins TRBV11-1 and TRBJ2-1; 11 bases align to TRBD2. CDR1 SGHAT and CDR2 FQDESV come from the germline V gene (reference sequence). The CDR3 is 15 amino acids. The trim removed 1 base at V and 7 bases at J, leaving 3 bases unmatched. CDR3 protein: CASSLGLAGPNEQFF. The CDR3 DNA sequence: TGTGCCAGCAGCTTAGGACTAGCGGGGCCGAATGAGCAGTTCTTC.

This clone came up a few times. The rearrangement uses TRBV5-1 and TRBJ2-3; TRBD2 agrees at 11 bases. The CDR3 is made up of 16 amino acids. Germline assignment: CDR1 SGHRS and CDR2 YFSETQ. J lost 5 bases, V lost 4 bases, and 9 bases had no gene match. The CDR3 sequence: CASSPFLAGGGDTQYF. In DNA, the CDR3 is TGCGCCAGCAGCCCGTTCTTAGCGGGGGGGGGAGATACGCAGTATTTT.